The rows below give T cell receptor beta chains drawn from one sample of a study of blood T cell repertoires in COVID-19. Clones were sequenced by immunoSEQ multiplex PCR, and TCRdb holds only the in-frame ones, with some missing. Of more than 100,000 clones in the sample, around 90% were seen once. The material sequenced was peripheral blood. The origin of the receptors is a woman between 45 and 60 years old with active or convalescent COVID-19. The CDR3 runs from the conserved cysteine through the conserved F or W. A D gene is named only where the DNA matches it firmly. The size field is filled for only some rows; it gives once, few, many or a size class.

clone size	V gene	J gene	D gene	CDR3 DNA	CDR3 protein
NA	TRBV3-1/TRBV3-2	TRBJ2-1	NA	TGTGCCAGCAGCAGTCTAGGTTACAATGAGCAGTTCTTC	CASSSLGYNEQFF
NA	TRBV9	TRBJ2-7	TRBD1	TGTGCCAGCAGCGTAGACCCAGGGGGCTACGAGCAGTACTTC	CASSVDPGGYEQYF
NA	TRBV7-2	TRBJ2-3	TRBD1	TGTGCCAGCAGCCTTACGGGTTGGGGGACAGGGGCGGGTACGCAGTATTTT	CASSLTGWGTGAGTQYF
once	TRBV19	TRBJ1-2	NA	TGTGCCAGTAGTAACAGTATCTTAGATGGCTACACCTTC	CASSNSILDGYTF
NA	TRBV6-5	TRBJ2-5	NA	TGTGCCAGCAGTTACTCGTTGGGGCCAGGGGAGACCCAGTACTTC	CASSYSLGPGETQYF
NA	TRBV7-3	TRBJ2-1	TRBD2	TGTGCCAGCAGCTTAACTGCGGGAGAGTCCTACAATGAGCAGTTCTTC	CASSLTAGESYNEQFF
NA	TRBV7-2	TRBJ2-7	TRBD2	TGTGCCAGCAGCCTAGGGAGGGCGAGTCCCTACGAGCAGTACTTC	CASSLGRASPYEQYF
NA	TRBV5-4	TRBJ2-7	TRBD1	TGTGCCAGCAGCCCGGGACAGTCCCACGAGCAGTACTTC	CASSPGQSHEQYF
NA	TRBV2	TRBJ1-6	TRBD1	TGTGCCAGCAGTACGGAACAGGGGGTTGGGGGATCACCCCTCCACTTT	CASSTEQGVGGSPLHF
NA	TRBV18	TRBJ2-7	TRBD2	TGTGCCAGCTCACCACCGAGCCTAGCGGCCTTGGAGCAGTACTTC	CASSPPSLAALEQYF
NA	TRBV24-1	TRBJ2-3	TRBD2	TGTGCCACCAGTGACCGGGGGGGAGCCCCATCAGCCACAGATACGCAGTATTTT	CATSDRGGAPSATDTQYF
NA	TRBV5-4	TRBJ2-4	NA	TGTGCCAGCAGCTTGGTGGGCGGGGTAGCCAAAAACATTCAGTACTTC	CASSLVGGVAKNIQYF
NA	TRBV19	TRBJ2-7	NA	TGTGCCAGTAGTTCGGTACTCGGGGAGCAGTACTTC	CASSSVLGEQYF
few	TRBV1	TRBJ1-6	NA	TGCACCAGCAGCCAAGGGGAGCAGAATTCACCCCTCCACTTT	CTSSQGEQNSPLHF
NA	TRBV11-2	TRBJ2-7	TRBD2	TGTGCCAGCAGCTTAGGTGTTAGCGGGAGCTACGAGCAGTACTTC	CASSLGVSGSYEQYF
NA	TRBV5-1	TRBJ1-1	NA	TGCGCCAGCAGCCCGCATAACGTCGGCACTGAAGCTTTCTTT	CASSPHNVGTEAFF
NA	TRBV28	TRBJ1-5	NA	TGTGCCAGCAGTTTCTCAGGGACTCCCAGTCAGCCCCAGCATTTT	CASSFSGTPSQPQHF
NA	TRBV24-1	TRBJ2-7	NA	TGTGCCACCAGTGACCCCGGACTAAACAAGAGGCAGTACTTC	CATSDPGLNKRQYF
NA	TRBV4-2	TRBJ1-2	NA	TGTGCCAGCAGCCAAGGGGGCAAGAACTATGGCTACACCTTC	CASSQGGKNYGYTF
NA	TRBV28	TRBJ2-1	TRBD2	TGTGCCAGCAGTTGGGACTATACCTACAATGAGCAGTTCTTC	CASSWDYTYNEQFF
NA	TRBV28	TRBJ1-4	NA	TGTGCCAGCAGAAGCCACCCCGGGACACGGTATGAAAAACTGTTTTTT	CASRSHPGTRYEKLFF
NA	TRBV5-1	TRBJ2-7	NA	TGCGCCAGCAGCCCAGGGGAATTAGCGAGCTCCTACGAGCAGTACTTC	CASSPGELASSYEQYF
NA	TRBV9	TRBJ1-5	NA	TGTGCCAGCAGCGTGAGTGGGGCAACAAATCCCCACAATCAGCCCCAGCATTTT	CASSVSGATNPHNQPQHF
NA	TRBV19	TRBJ2-2	TRBD2	TGTGCCAGTAATAGCGGGAGGGCGGGAGCCGGGGAGCTGTTTTTT	CASNSGRAGAGELFF
NA	TRBV7-9	TRBJ2-1	NA	TGTGCCAGCACCAGGGGGGGGGATGAGCAGTTCTTC	CASTRGGDEQFF
NA	TRBV5-4	TRBJ2-7	TRBD2	TGTGCCAGCAGTCGTACTAGCGGTCTGGTCTACGAGCAGTACTTC	CASSRTSGLVYEQYF
NA	TRBV5-1	TRBJ1-6	NA	TGCGCCAGCAGCTTCGTCAGAAACTCACCCCTCCACTTT	CASSFVRNSPLHF
once	TRBV28	TRBJ2-7	TRBD1	TGTGCCAGCAGCTGGACAGGCCCCTACGAGCAGTACTTC	CASSWTGPYEQYF
NA	TRBV28	TRBJ1-2	NA	TGTGCCAGCAGAGTCCCGGGACTGAACTATGGCTACACCTTC	CASRVPGLNYGYTF
NA	TRBV10-3	TRBJ2-7	TRBD2	TGTGCCATCAGTGAGTCGCTAGCGGAGACCTACGAGCAGTACTTC	CAISESLAETYEQYF
few	TRBV9	TRBJ2-1	NA	TGTGCCAGCAGCGATCCTCGCAATGAGCAGTTCTTC	CASSDPRNEQFF
NA	TRBV9	TRBJ1-3	TRBD1	TGTGCCAGCAGCGACAGGGGCGGCTCTGGAAACACCATATATTTT	CASSDRGGSGNTIYF
NA	TRBV28	TRBJ2-1	NA	TGTGCCAGCAGTTTTGTCCGGGAGCAGTTCTTC	CASSFVREQFF
NA	TRBV18	TRBJ1-5	NA	TGTGCCAGCTCACCGGACTCCACGAATCAGCCCCAGCATTTT	CASSPDSTNQPQHF
once	TRBV6-5	TRBJ1-2	NA	TGTGCCAGCAGCGGGACACGCCGCTATGGCTACACCTTC	CASSGTRRYGYTF
NA	TRBV4-2	TRBJ2-7	TRBD1	TGTGCCAGCAGCCGTAACGCTGGCCAGGGGGTATCCTACGAGCAGTACTTC	CASSRNAGQGVSYEQYF
once	TRBV9	TRBJ2-3	TRBD2	TGTGCCAGCAGCTCCTACGGGGGGTTAGCGACAGATACGCAGTATTTT	CASSSYGGLATDTQYF
NA	TRBV5-1	TRBJ1-2	NA	TGCGCCAGCAGCTTAGAGGGATGGAATGGCTACACCTTC	CASSLEGWNGYTF
once	TRBV6-5	TRBJ2-5	TRBD2	TGTGCCTCTCCCCGCAGCGGGAGGGCCCTGGAGACCCAGTACTTC	CASPRSGRALETQYF
NA	TRBV29-1	TRBJ2-1	TRBD2	TGCAGCGTTGAAGACCCCGGGGGGTACAATGAGCAGTTCTTC	CSVEDPGGYNEQFF
NA	TRBV7-8	TRBJ2-7	TRBD2	TGTGCCAGCAGCTTAGGAGCGGCGGGAGGCTTCCACGAGCAGTACTTC	CASSLGAAGGFHEQYF
NA	TRBV29-1	TRBJ1-1	NA	TGCAGCGTTGAAATTCAGGGGAACACTGAAGCTTTCTTT	CSVEIQGNTEAFF
NA	TRBV5-1	TRBJ2-7	TRBD2	TGCGCCAGCAGTCCGGGAGGAGGCGAGCAGTACTTC	CASSPGGGEQYF
NA	TRBV7-3	TRBJ2-3	NA	TGTGCCAGCAGCTTCGCGGAGAGCACAGATACGCAGTATTTT	CASSFAESTDTQYF
NA	TRBV30	TRBJ2-1	TRBD2	TGTGCCTGGAGTCCTATCAGGACTAGCGGCAATGAGCAGTTCTTC	CAWSPIRTSGNEQFF
NA	TRBV11-2	TRBJ2-7	TRBD2	TGTGCCAGCAGCTTCTCTTCGGGAGGGACTTACGAGCAGTACTTC	CASSFSSGGTYEQYF
NA	TRBV14	TRBJ2-5	TRBD2	TGTGCCAGCAGCCCTAGGACTAGCGGGAGAGAGACCCAGTACTTC	CASSPRTSGRETQYF
NA	TRBV29-1	TRBJ2-3	TRBD2	TGCAGCGTTGAACCCGGGACTAGCGGGGGCACAGATACGCAGTATTTT	CSVEPGTSGGTDTQYF
once	TRBV1	TRBJ2-2	NA	TGCACCAGCAGCCAAGGTGCGGGAGGGGACACCGGGGAGCTGTTTTTT	CTSSQGAGGDTGELFF
NA	TRBV2	TRBJ1-6	NA	TGTGCCAGCAGTGAAAGCAAAGGCGGGTCACCCCTCCACTTT	CASSESKGGSPLHF
once	TRBV28	TRBJ2-7	NA	TGTGCCAGCAGTTTCGGGGGGCAGGGGTCCTACGAGCAGTACTTC	CASSFGGQGSYEQYF